This T cell receptor beta chain was captured by sequencing in a study of response to subunit inactivated influenza vaccine. CDR1 SGDLS and CDR2 YYNGEE come from the germline V gene. The CDR3 totals 13 residues. Trimming stripped 1 base from V and 5 bases from J, with 8 bases between. TCRdb reanalysed the RT-PCR reads using MiXCR and keeps one entry per CDR3 protein. The repertoire has roughly 540,000 distinct CDR3 sequences, approximately 20% of them found once; the top ten carry 2.5% to 3.5%. A word on this clonotype: With a much larger clone just one base away, this may be a read error.

This sample also appeared in a second study, on T cells expressing NK-cell markers. That report adds: Template switching by 5'RACE with UMIs generated the TCR beta cDNA. It was from sorted CD3+CD56+NKG2C+, CD3+CD56+NKG2C- and CD3+CD56-NKG2C+ T cells that TCR beta repertoires came. There were seven HCMV-seropositive donors and one seronegative donor among the eight sequenced. In several experiments, an anti-gamma-delta TCR antibody restricted sorting to alpha-beta TCR T cells. Dominant NKG2C+ clonotypes made up about 1.0-7.0% of CD8+ T cells in a handful of donors.

The chain couples TRBV9 to TRBJ2-3, with D possibly being TRBD2 (5 bases). This receptor was identified in a man aged 50 to 59 who received an inactivated influenza vaccine. The specimen comprised CD4+ T cells sorted from PBMCs, sampled about 11 days after vaccination. CDR3 in DNA: TGTGCCAGCAGCGTACGTGAGGGAGATACGCAGTATTTT. Translated: CASSVREGDTQYF.